These 28 T cell receptor beta chains share one sample of origin, sequenced in a study of chemoradiotherapy in HPV16-positive cancers. This table comes from immunoSEQ multiplex PCR, and its TCRdb copy is limited to in-frame clones, with some not included. The sample has 20,000 to 25,000 clones, approximately 84% seen once. This material consisted of blood, taken from a patient who underwent chemoradiotherapy. The receptors derive from a human donor with HPV-associated anogenital cancer.

This chain joins TRBV18 and TRBJ2-1; 10 nucleotides match TRBD2. Per the germline V gene, CDR1 is KGHSH and CDR2 is LQKENI. There are 15 residues in the CDR3. Unmatched junction bases numbered 5, after V lost 2 bases and J lost 7 bases. The CDR3, as DNA: TGTGCCAGCTCACCAATAGCGGGAGGTCCTAATGAGCAGTTCTTC. It codes for CASSPIAGGPNEQFF.

V and J are TRBV4-3 and TRBJ1-5; the D gene is possibly TRBD1 (6 bases). CDR1 is LGHNA, CDR2 YSLEER, per germline. Trimming left V 0 bases short and J 3 bases short, with 12 bases between. The CDR3 runs 16 residues. The DNA for the CDR3 is TGCGCCAGCAGCCAAGAGGCACGGGGGCTCAATCAGCCCCAGCATTTT. As protein: CASSQEARGLNQPQHF.

The chain uses TRBV10-3 and TRBJ2-7; perhaps TRBD2 as D (5 bases). This CDR3 spans 14 amino acids. V was cut by 0 bases and J by 0 bases, with 6 bases left in between. CDR1 and CDR2 from the germline V gene are ENHRY and SYGVKD. CDR3: CAISESGNSYEQYF. The CDR3 DNA is TGTGCCATCAGTGAGTCCGGGAACTCCTACGAGCAGTACTTC.

V is TRBV10-1 and J is TRBJ2-2; D remains unclear. This CDR3 region has 14 residues. Germline V gene lookup returns CDR1 WNHNN and CDR2 SYGVQD (reference sequence). Trimming took off 2 bases at V and 4 bases at J, with 8 bases between the two ends. The CDR3 loop is CASSERRGTGELFF. The CDR3 coding sequence is TGCGCCAGCAGTGAGAGGCGTGGCACCGGGGAGCTGTTTTTT.

Notes on this clone: At one boundary the junction diverges from the germline segment, which might be a read error. Additional DNA sequences in this sample encode the identical CDR3. The rearrangement links TRBV6-5 to TRBJ2-1; TRBD2 matches 13 bases. The V gene's germline CDR1 is MNHEY and CDR2 SVGAGI. This CDR3 region has 15 residues. The CDR3 sequence is CASSPGTSGINEQFF. The CDR3 nucleotides are TGTGCTAGCAGCCCCGGGACTAGCGGGATCAATGAGCAGTTCTTC.

The chain uses TRBV4-2 and TRBJ1-3, with D unresolved. The CDR3 runs to 16 residues. Germline values: CDR1 LGHNA, CDR2 YNFKEQ. V was clipped by 0 bases and J by 0 bases, with 9 bases between them. The CDR3 region has the DNA TGTGCCAGCAGCCAAGATTTGGACGTCTCTGGAAACACCATATATTTT. This codes for CASSQDLDVSGNTIYF.

J is TRBJ1-2 and V is TRBV29-1; tentative D call: TRBD1 (5 bases). V gave up 0 bases and J gave up 7 bases, with 12 bases separating them. The germline gives CDR1 SQVTM, CDR2 ANQGSEA. The CDR3 runs 13 residues. CDR3 sequence: CSVEDGGYRGYTF. CDR3 DNA sequence: TGCAGCGTTGAAGATGGGGGTTATCGTGGCTACACCTTC.

The V gene is TRBV7-2, the J gene TRBJ1-6; 8 bases line up with TRBD1. The ends lost 1 base at V and 6 bases at J; junction bases unmatched: 5. The CDR3 length is 16 residues. From germline, CDR1 is SGHTA and CDR2 FQGNSA. For the CDR3, the DNA is TGTGCCAGCAGCTTAGTTGTCGACAGGGGTAATTCACCCCTCCACTTT. Protein: CASSLVVDRGNSPLHF.

The J gene is TRBJ2-1, the V gene TRBV19; TRBD2 is a possible D gene (5 bases). V was clipped by 4 bases and J by 2 bases, with 15 bases between them. The germline V gene has CDR1 LNHDA and CDR2 SQIVND (reference sequence). The CDR3 totals 16 residues. The CDR3: CASSNGLLSAYNEQFF. CDR3 nucleotide sequence: TGTGCCAGTAGTAACGGACTCCTCAGTGCCTACAATGAGCAGTTCTTC.

In DNA, the CDR3 is TGTGCCTGGAGTGAAGTAGATGAGCAGTTCTTC. This gives the protein CAWSEVDEQFF. V usage is TRBV30 and J usage is TRBJ2-1, with no clear D. CDR3 length: 11 amino acids. Trimming stripped 1 base from V and 8 bases from J, with 6 bases between. Germline values: CDR1 GTSNPN, CDR2 SVGIG (reference sequence).

CDR3 protein: CASSIGDRELFF. The CDR3 nucleotides are TGTGCCAGTAGTATCGGAGATAGGGAGCTGTTTTTT. J is TRBJ2-2 and V is TRBV19, with no clear D. CDR1 is LNHDA and CDR2 is SQIVND in the germline V gene (reference sequence). CDR3 length: 12 amino acids. The V end was cut by 3 bases, the J end by 9 bases, with 8 bases between.

This sequence joins TRBV10-1 and TRBJ2-3; TRBD2 aligns across 11 bases. The length of the CDR3 is 17 residues. Germline V gene lookup returns CDR1 WNHNN and CDR2 SYGVQD (reference sequence). V lost 0 bases and J lost 2; bases outside the gene matches: 4. The CDR3 nucleotides are TGCGCCAGCAGTGAGTCTGTTAGCGGGGGGGTCACAGATACGCAGTATTTT. Residues: CASSESVSGGVTDTQYF.

The genes are TRBV29-1 and TRBJ1-3; D is possibly TRBD1 (5 bases). The CDR3 covers 11 residues. Germline V gene data show CDR1 as SQVTM and CDR2 as ANQGSEA. Between the trimmed V and J ends, which lost 8 bases and 4 bases, there was a span of 9 bases. CDR3 amino acids: CSKTVGNTIYF. DNA of the CDR3: TGCAGCAAGACAGTCGGAAACACCATATATTTT. The full variable domain, in which reference TRBV29-1 and TRBJ1-3 provide the parts outside the CDR3, is SAVISQKPSRDICQRGTSLTIQCQVDSQVTMMFWYRQQPGQSLTLIATANQGSEATYESGFVIDKFPISRPNLTFSTLTVSNMSPEDSSIYLCSKTVGNTIYFGEGSWLTVV.

This clone was counted a few times. This rearrangement joins TRBV5-8 to TRBJ1-2, with 8 bases aligning to TRBD1. Germline-derived CDR1 and CDR2 are SGHTS and YDEGEE. V shed 2 bases and J 7 bases; nucleotides not matched to a gene: 7. The CDR3 runs to 14 residues. CDR3 sequence: CASSFPDRAAGYTF. The CDR3 nucleotides read TGTGCCAGCAGCTTCCCGGACAGGGCGGCTGGCTACACCTTC.

V and J are TRBV5-1 and TRBJ2-7, with TRBD2 matching 15 bases. Germline V lookup: CDR1 SGHRS, CDR2 YFSETQ. V was clipped by 6 bases and J by 5 bases; unmatched bases: 9. The length of the CDR3 is 16 residues. The CDR3 DNA is TGCGCCAGCACCTACTCCGGGACTAGCGGGAGGAACGAGCAGTACTTC. Translated: CASTYSGTSGRNEQYF.

The rearrangement joins TRBV6-5 to TRBJ1-1; no clear D gene. The CDR3 runs 9 residues. Germline-derived CDR1 and CDR2 are MNHEY and SVGAGI. Trimming took off 7 bases at V and 11 bases at J, with 8 bases between the two ends. This chain's CDR3 is CASNGFAFF. The CDR3 bases are TGTGCCAGCAATGGCTTTGCTTTCTTT.

The CDR3 DNA is TGTGCCAGCAGCCCCCGTGCTCGGCTACTTGGGGGCAGGGTAGACTCACCCCTCCACTTT. Its protein is CASSPRARLLGGRVDSPLHF. The V call is TRBV7-6, the J call TRBJ1-6; possibly TRBD1 for D (6 bases). This CDR3 has 20 residues. The V gene's germline CDR1 is SGHVS and CDR2 FNYEAQ. Trimming removed 5 bases from V and 10 bases from J, with 33 bases in between.

The V gene is TRBV6-4, the J gene TRBJ2-3; 9 bases are a match to TRBD2. V dropped 3 bases and J dropped 4; count of bases not matched to a gene: 2. This CDR3 has 14 residues. Germline V lookup: CDR1 MRHNA, CDR2 SNTAGT. CDR3 sequence: CASSEGGGADTQYF. DNA of the CDR3: TGTGCCAGCAGTGAGGGCGGGGGGGCAGATACGCAGTATTTT.

This sequence joins TRBV7-9 and TRBJ1-1; no reliable D call. The CDR3 runs 13 residues. Trimming cost V 5 bases and J 4 bases, with 11 bases left between them. Germline V lookup: CDR1 SEHNR, CDR2 FQNEAQ (reference sequence). CDR3 loop: CASSLPGPTEAFF. Here the CDR3 DNA reads TGTGCCAGCAGCCTTCCCGGCCCCACTGAAGCTTTCTTT.

The chain combines TRBV13 with TRBJ2-5; 9 bases are a match to TRBD1. The CDR3 is 17 residues long. Looked up from germline, CDR1 is PRHDT and CDR2 is FYEKMQ (reference sequence). Germline trimming cut 6 bases from V and 1 base from J; bases unmatched to any gene: 12. CDR3 region: CASSLIFGQGSQETQYF. CDR3 sequence (DNA): TGTGCCAGCAGTCTGATATTCGGACAGGGGAGCCAAGAGACCCAGTACTTC.

In nucleotides, the CDR3 is TGTGCCAGCAGTTCCGATAATCAGCCCCAGCATTTT. Its protein is CASSSDNQPQHF. This chain connects TRBV7-9 to TRBJ1-5, with D hard to call. The CDR3 has 12 residues. Germline loops: CDR1 SEHNR, CDR2 FQNEAQ (reference sequence). V was trimmed by 6 bases and J by 4 bases, leaving 7 bases between them.

The chain links TRBV7-2 to TRBJ1-2; 7 bases are shared with TRBD1. There are 17 residues in the CDR3. Germline CDR1 SGHTA, CDR2 FQGNSA. V lost 3 bases to trimming and J lost 2 bases; unmatched junction nucleotides: 12. The DNA of the CDR3 is TGTGCCAGCAGCTTTAATCCCGCGACAGGGTCCAACTATGGCTACACCTTC. Translated: CASSFNPATGSNYGYTF.

This clone has only a few counts. The chain uses TRBV30 and TRBJ1-3; D gene unclear. Deletions cut 0 bases from V and 12 bases from J, with 12 bases between. Germline-derived CDR1 and CDR2 are GTSNPN and SVGIG (reference sequence). The CDR3 runs 12 residues. This CDR3 reads CAWSVRLGNIYF. As DNA, the CDR3 is TGTGCCTGGAGTGTACGGCTGGGAAACATATATTTT.

The gene calls are TRBV6-5 and TRBJ1-5; possibly TRBD1 for D (5 bases). Trimming left V 5 bases short and J 5 bases short, with 13 bases between. This CDR3 comprises 14 residues. Germline CDR1 reads MNHEY; CDR2 reads SVGAGI. CDR3 DNA sequence: TGTGCCAGCAGTCGCGGGGCGCGGGATCAGCCCCAGCATTTT. Translated, it gives CASSRGARDQPQHF.

The rearrangement links TRBV14 to TRBJ2-2, with 11 bases that match TRBD2. Germline CDR1 reads SGHDN; CDR2 reads FVKESK. V shed 4 bases and J 8 bases; nucleotides not matched to a gene: 6. The CDR3 covers 15 residues. The CDR3 nucleotides are TGTGCCAGCAGCCCACTAGCGGGAGTTTCGGGGGAGCTGTTTTTT. This gives the protein CASSPLAGVSGELFF. Full variable domain (rest looked up from reference TRBV14 and TRBJ2-2): EAGVTQFPSHSVIEKGQTVTLRCDPISGHDNLYWYRRVMGKEIKFLLHFVKESKQDESGMPNNRFLAERTGGTYSTLKVQPAELEDSGVYFCASSPLAGVSGELFFGEGSRLTVL.

The chain links TRBV29-1 to TRBJ2-2, with 9 bases fitting TRBD1. This CDR3 spans 15 amino acids. V lost 4 bases to trimming and J lost 2 bases; unmatched junction nucleotides: 5. Germline values: CDR1 SQVTM, CDR2 ANQGSEA. DNA for the CDR3: TGCAGCGTTGGAGGAACAGGGGGCAACACCGGGGAGCTGTTTTTT. Translated, it gives CSVGGTGGNTGELFF.

A few counts support this clone. The chain carries TRBV9 and TRBJ2-2, with 7 bases fitting TRBD1. The ends lost 1 base at V and 0 bases at J; junction bases unmatched: 3. From germline, CDR1 is SGDLS and CDR2 YYNGEE. The CDR3 totals 16 residues. DNA for the CDR3: TGTGCCAGCAGCGTATCCGGGACAGCGAACACCGGGGAGCTGTTTTTT. Residues: CASSVSGTANTGELFF.

The genes are TRBV18 and TRBJ2-5; possible D gene TRBD1, 5 bases. The end of the DNA fits TRBJ2-7 better, so the J call may be wrong. The CDR3 consists of 15 residues. Germline lookup yields CDR1 KGHSH and CDR2 LQKENI. CDR3 DNA: TGTGCCAGCTCACCACCAGGGGAAAATCGCTACGAGCAGTACTTC. This gives the protein CASSPPGENRYEQYF.